This T cell receptor beta chain comes out of a study of T cell responses to AZD1222 COVID-19 vaccine (dated by TCRdb to about 2021). A note on the overall study: TCR sequencing was performed for more than 230 trial participants, of whom some 200 were given two doses of AZD1222 and 26 were given two doses of MenACWY control vaccine. Trial participants were enrolled by age into 18-55, 56-69 and 70-plus year subgroups, with roughly 160, 29 and 62 TCR-sequenced participants respectively. Broad study findings and their caveats: In the small 56-69-year group, the increase in depth fell short of significance, most likely because of low power. After two AZD1222 doses, both the breadth and the depth of spike-specific TCRs were significantly higher than at day 0 and than in MenACWY recipients. Nearly half of unique spike-specific TCRs reportedly recognized epitopes outside regions mutated in the B.1.351 and B.1.1.7 variants. Because no day 14 peak-response samples were available, repertoires were characterized only after the peak T cell response. Conclusions about previously exposed vaccinees are limited because only 6 or 7 AZD1222 recipients were SARS-CoV-2 seropositive at baseline. Participants were mostly white British, with more females than males. The authors suggested clonal diversity may have been underestimated. The whole spike protein was spanned by vaccine-associated CD4 TCRs, and dominant responses were seen in regions 160-218 and 743-854.

From the cysteine up to the phenylalanine, the CDR3 has a length of 13 residues. Just the 39-base CDR3 DNA is kept, in frame starting at base 1. In the germline V gene, CDR1 corresponds to MNHEY and CDR2 to SVGAGI. Relative to germline, V is missing 11 bases and J is missing 1 base, with 7 bases of the junction outside any gene match. The CDR3 regions of human TCRbeta chains were subjected to immunosequencing. The original pipeline was this. Repertoire TCRs were matched against a reference library of SARS-CoV-2-specific TCRs generated with the MIRA antigen-specificity platform. Breadth was defined as the fraction of unique TCRs that were SARS-CoV-2-associated, and depth was defined as the fraction of total T cells that were SARS-CoV-2-associated. Each spike-specific TCR was assigned to its reactive spike region and to a CD4 or CD8 class using the MIRA data. Log10-transformed breadth and depth values were compared by one-way ANOVA with Sidak's multiple comparisons tests. TCRdb took this table from immuneACCESS and kept in-frame rearrangements with V and J called. Such tables lack part of the clones; where checked against another copy, unresolved V genes explain under half of the gap, and the rest is unexplained. The V and J calls and clone size come from that table; D and trimming were worked out from the DNA. The table for this sample lists some 150,000 clones; about nine tenths of them were counted only once. In total, the top ten clones hold 1.9% of the sample.

The label giving this sample's time point can be read as: about 28 days (+/-7) after the second vaccine dose. AZD1222 recipients with second doses at about 4 weeks or about 12 weeks were pooled, because spike-specific TCR depth and breadth did not differ between schedules. Vaccinee samples were obtained from the UK trials COV001 and COV002, which included a single-blind randomized controlled phase 2/3 trial of AZD1222 (ChAdOx1 nCoV-19) in healthy adults. Trial participant PBMC samples were collected at day 0 and day 28 after the second dose for TCRbeta chain sequencing. Concerning this clone: Which antigen it targets is not known. The sample holds no much larger clone one base away, and base qualities are not on file.

This TCR was sampled from an adult who received the AZD1222 COVID-19 vaccine. The rearrangement joined TRBV6-5 to TRBJ1-2; 7 bases in the middle match TRBD1. The starting material was peripheral blood, obtained 28 days after the second AZD1222 dose. The bases read TGTGCCTCCAGGGGGTCCTTTAACTATGGCTACACCTTC. It translates to CASRGSFNYGYTF.